What follows are 19 T cell receptor beta chains derived from one specimen sequenced in a study of blood T cells in healthy people across ages. Primed by a sample-barcoded 5' primer and a J-beta primer mix, a second PCR proceeded for about 7 to 12 cycles. TCRdb re-called the 5' RACE reads with MiXCR, one entry per CDR3 protein. This sample has hundreds of thousands of distinct CDR3 sequences, with just over 55% found just once. The sample taken for sequencing was blood. The receptors originated from a middle-aged man in good health.

This clonotype was detected a few times. The chain recombines TRBV9 with TRBJ2-6; D is undetermined. Germline V CDR1 and CDR2: SGDLS, YYNGEE. The CDR3 is made up of 15 amino acids. Trimming cost V 4 bases and J 2 bases, with 10 bases left between them. CDR3 loop: CASSTRPAGANVLTF. The CDR3 nucleotides are TGTGCCAGCAGCACCCGACCGGCTGGGGCCAACGTCCTGACTTTC.

The chain employs TRBV4-3 and TRBJ2-7; unclear D gene. The DNA end is more similar to TRBJ2-5, so the J call may be wrong. Germline V CDR1 and CDR2: LGHNA, YSLEER. This CDR3 has 15 amino acids. The DNA of the CDR3 is TGCGCCAGCAGCCAAGATTCGGGCGGCGGTGGGACCCAGTACTTC. As protein: CASSQDSGGGGTQYF.

This sequence joins TRBV4-1 and TRBJ2-4; D is possibly TRBD1 or TRBD2 (6 bases each). Trimming removed 1 base from V and 8 bases from J, with 24 bases in between. The CDR3 extends over 18 amino acids. Looked up from germline, CDR1 is MGHRA and CDR2 is YSYEKL. CDR3 in amino acids: CASSQVTATTGTGDIQYF. The CDR3 DNA sequence: TGCGCCAGCAGCCAAGTAACGGCAACCACAGGGACTGGAGACATTCAGTACTTC.

This clonotype came up a few times. The CDR3 here is CSVEGSRVGNTEAFF. DNA for the CDR3: TGCAGCGTTGAAGGATCCAGGGTTGGGAACACTGAAGCTTTCTTT. This rearrangement joins TRBV29-1 to TRBJ1-1; D might be TRBD1 (5 bases). The CDR3 has 15 residues. Trimming took 1 base from V and 1 from J, leaving 13 bases between them. From germline, CDR1 is SQVTM and CDR2 ANQGSEA. The whole variable domain, filled in from reference TRBV29-1 and TRBJ1-1, reads SAVISQKPSRDICQRGTSLTIQCQVDSQVTMMFWYRQQPGQSLTLIATANQGSEATYESGFVIDKFPISRPNLTFSTLTVSNMSPEDSSIYLCSVEGSRVGNTEAFFGQGTRLTVV.

The gene calls are TRBV5-5 and TRBJ1-2; D gene unclear. V lost 0 bases, J lost 4 bases, and 16 bases lay in between. CDR3 size: 16 residues. Germline CDR1 reads SGHKS; CDR2 reads YYEKEE (reference sequence). CDR3 sequence reads: CASSLAVGSKAYGYTF. CDR3 DNA: TGTGCCAGCAGCTTGGCAGTCGGGAGTAAGGCCTATGGCTACACCTTC.

The chain has TRBV12-3 or TRBV12-4 and TRBJ1-5; D is unclear. Trimming removed 11 bases from V and 2 bases from J, with 10 bases in between. The CDR3 totals 12 residues. The CDR3, as DNA: TGTGCCCCCCGGGCTCGCAATCAGCCCCAGCATTTT. Its protein product is CAPRARNQPQHF.

The chain joins TRBV9 to TRBJ2-7; possible D gene TRBD1, 5 bases. The germline V and J ends were trimmed by 4 bases and 7 bases, with 18 bases remaining between them. Germline V gene sequence: CDR1 SGDLS, CDR2 YYNGEE. This CDR3 region has 14 residues. The CDR3 spells CASSIGQAIGEQYF. The CDR3 bases are TGTGCCAGCAGCATCGGACAAGCGATAGGGGAGCAGTACTTC.

The chain's CDR3 is CASSTRGPDSGANVLTF. The CDR3 nucleotides are TGTGCCAGCAGCACCCGGGGACCCGACTCTGGGGCCAACGTCCTGACTTTC. The chain combines TRBV28 with TRBJ2-6; D possibly uses TRBD1 or TRBD2 (5 bases each). V was shortened by 6 bases and J by 0 bases, with 15 bases between the two germline ends. CDR3 length equals 17 residues. Germline CDR1 is MDHEN and CDR2 is SYDVKM.

The chain recombines TRBV11-2 with TRBJ1-1; D gene ambiguous. Trimming left V 4 bases short and J 7 bases short, with 10 bases between. Looked up from germline, CDR1 is SGHAT and CDR2 is FQNNGV. The CDR3 sequence is 12 residues long. The CDR3 DNA sequence: TGTGCCAGCAGCTCGTACTTTGATGAAGCTTTCTTT. Protein: CASSSYFDEAFF.

This clonotype was seen only a few times. The rearrangement joins TRBV4-2 to TRBJ2-7; 11 positions match TRBD1. This CDR3 is 16 amino acids long. J lost 2 bases, V lost 4 bases, and 7 bases had no gene match. The germline CDR1 and CDR2 sequences are LGHNA and YNFKEQ. CDR3 in DNA: TGTGCCAGCAGCCCTGTGTGGGGACAGGGGGCCTACGAGCAGTACTTC. Residues: CASSPVWGQGAYEQYF.

This clonotype was picked up one time. The gene calls are TRBV5-1 and TRBJ2-7, with D tentatively TRBD1 (5 bases). V lost 0 bases and J 7 bases, leaving 17 bases between the germline ends. This CDR3 spans 15 amino acids. The germline CDR1 and CDR2 sequences are SGHRS and YFSETQ. The CDR3 region has the DNA TGCGCCAGCAGCTTGGGGGGCAGGGATAGGGTTGAGCAGTACTTC. It is translated as CASSLGGRDRVEQYF.

The chain carries TRBV7-6 and TRBJ1-1, with D possibly matching TRBD1 (6 bases). CDR1 and CDR2 (germline): SGHVS, FNYEAQ. There are 16 residues in the CDR3. The V end lost 0 bases, the J end lost 5 bases, and 16 bases lay between the germline ends. CDR3 coding DNA: TGTGCCAGCAGCTTAGCGCAGTTGGGGGCTGGGACTGAAGCTTTCTTT. Translated: CASSLAQLGAGTEAFF.

This clonotype has a handful of counts. This chain joins TRBV12-3 or TRBV12-4 and TRBJ2-1; 9 bases are shared with TRBD1. The CDR3 sequence is 15 residues long. The V gene end was trimmed by 4 bases and the J gene end by 5 bases; junction bases not matched to a gene: 6. The CDR3: CASSWRGTGHNEQFF. In DNA, the CDR3 is TGTGCCAGCAGTTGGCGGGGGACAGGGCACAATGAGCAGTTCTTC.

This clonotype was seen only a few times. The chain recombines TRBV20-1 with TRBJ2-5, with TRBD1 as a possible D gene (6 bases). V lost 5 bases, J lost 1 base, and 14 bases lay in between. CDR1 DFQATT and CDR2 SNEGSKA come from the germline V gene (reference sequence). The CDR3 has 14 residues. In nucleotides, the CDR3 is TGCAGTGCTCAACAGGGAGTTGTCCAAGAGACCCAGTACTTC. It specifies CSAQQGVVQETQYF.

This clonotype was recorded a few times. The J gene is TRBJ2-3, the V gene TRBV20-1; D possibly corresponds to TRBD2 (6 bases). CDR3 length equals 13 residues. Germline V gene data show CDR1 as DFQATT and CDR2 as SNEGSKA (reference sequence). V shed 3 bases and J shed 3 bases, with 10 bases lying between them. CDR3 DNA: TGCAGTGCTAGGCGACTAGAAACAGATACGCAGTATTTT. Its protein is CSARRLETDTQYF.

The chain has TRBV4-3 and TRBJ2-7; D may correspond to TRBD1 or TRBD2 (5 bases each). This CDR3 region has 18 residues. Trimming removed 0 bases at V and 2 bases at J, with 20 bases between. Per the germline V gene, CDR1 is LGHNA and CDR2 is YSLEER. CDR3 nucleotide sequence: TGCGCCAGCAGCCAAGAAATCACAGGCCGGGGATTGGCCTACGAGCAGTACTTC. Translated: CASSQEITGRGLAYEQYF.

This clonotype showed up just a few times. CDR3: CSVVEGGRTYTF. The CDR3, as DNA: TGCAGCGTTGTAGAGGGAGGGCGGACCTACACCTTC. The rearrangement links TRBV29-1 to TRBJ1-2, with D unresolved. Germline V CDR1 and CDR2: SQVTM, ANQGSEA. This CDR3 contains 12 residues. V was clipped by 4 bases and J by 10 bases, with 16 bases between them.

The rearrangement joins TRBV20-1 to TRBJ2-3; 12 bases fit TRBD2. Germline CDR1 DFQATT, CDR2 SNEGSKA (reference sequence). V was pared by 5 bases and J by 8 bases, with 11 bases of the junction left unmatched. This CDR3 has 15 amino acids. The CDR3 coding sequence is TGCAGTGCTTACCCGACTAGCGGGAGAGGAGGTACGCAGTATTTT. Its protein is CSAYPTSGRGGTQYF.

V usage is TRBV2 and J usage is TRBJ2-1; TRBD2 aligns across 9 bases. V lost 1 base to trimming and J lost 13 bases; unmatched junction nucleotides: 8. The CDR3 is made up of 14 amino acids. Germline V CDR1 and CDR2: SNHLY, FYNNEI. CDR3 DNA: TGTGCCAGCAGTGAAGTAGTAGGGACTAGCAATCAGTTCTTC. As protein: CASSEVVGTSNQFF. The full variable domain, its missing parts supplied by reference TRBV2 and TRBJ2-1, is EPEVTQTPSHQVTQMGQEVILRCVPISNHLYFYWYRQILGQKVEFLVSFYNNEISEKSEIFDDQFSVERPDGSNFTLKIRSTKLEDSAMYFCASSEVVGTSNQFFGPGTRLTVL.